These 11 T cell receptor beta chains came from one sample sequenced in a study of CD8+CD57+ T cells in acquired aplastic anemia. Individuals selected for sequencing had exhibited CD8+CD57+ cell expansion on flow cytometry. Profiling that covered TCR beta VDJ and CDR3 relied on genomic DNA as its template. TCRdb recomputed calls from the reads with MiXCR, one row per CDR3 protein. The profile shows roughly 250,000 distinct CDR3 sequences, approximately 50% of them singletons. Input material: sorted CD4+, CD8+, or CD8+CD57+ T cells (not recorded which) from PBMCs. These receptors all stem from a human donor with aplastic anemia.

This clonotype occurred a few times. V is TRBV20-1 and J is TRBJ2-7, with D maybe TRBD1 (6 bases). Trimming cost V 5 bases and J 5 bases, with 10 bases left between them. The CDR3 covers 11 residues. Germline loops: CDR1 DFQATT, CDR2 SNEGSKA (reference sequence). The CDR3 reads CSALQGNEQYF. The CDR3 DNA sequence: TGCAGTGCTCTACAGGGAAACGAGCAGTACTTC.

This clonotype was counted a few times. The rearrangement uses TRBV12-3 or TRBV12-4 and TRBJ1-1; D unresolved. Trimming left V 3 bases short and J 3 bases short, with 17 bases between. The CDR3 runs 16 residues. The CDR3 sequence: CASSFWVGRGDTEAFF. For the CDR3, the DNA is TGTGCCAGCAGTTTTTGGGTAGGAAGAGGCGACACTGAAGCTTTCTTT.

This chain uses TRBV19 with TRBJ1-2; unclear D gene. The CDR3 length is 13 residues. Germline CDR1 LNHDA, CDR2 SQIVND (reference sequence). The ends were cut back, 5 bases at V and 3 bases at J, with 10 bases in the middle. The CDR3 sequence is CASSAAGYYGYTF. For the CDR3, the DNA is TGTGCCAGTAGTGCGGCGGGGTACTATGGCTACACCTTC.

This chain uses TRBV7-3 with TRBJ2-7; no definite D call. The length of the CDR3 is 13 residues. The ends were cut back, 4 bases at V and 3 bases at J, with 10 bases in the middle. Per the germline V gene, CDR1 is SGHTA and CDR2 is FQGTGA. The CDR3 region is CASSSRLRYEQYF. The CDR3, as DNA: TGTGCCAGCAGCTCAAGACTCCGCTACGAGCAGTACTTC.

The V and J genes are TRBV11-2 and TRBJ1-3; D is ambiguous. CDR1 and CDR2 from the germline V gene are SGHAT and FQNNGV. The CDR3 consists of 13 residues. V was pared by 2 bases and J by 4 bases, with 6 bases between. The CDR3 loop is CASSLSFGNTIYF. DNA for the CDR3: TGTGCCAGCAGCTTAAGCTTCGGAAACACCATATATTTT.

This clonotype was seen at least ten times. J is TRBJ1-1 and V is TRBV7-9; D is perhaps TRBD1 (5 bases). Looked up from germline, CDR1 is SEHNR and CDR2 is FQNEAQ (reference sequence). V was clipped by 7 bases and J by 1 base, with 16 bases between them. The CDR3 is made up of 15 amino acids. DNA for the CDR3: TGTGCCAGCACCCTCAGCGGGGCCGCGAACACTGAAGCTTTCTTT. Translated: CASTLSGAANTEAFF.

At least ten counts were recorded for this clonotype. The chain couples TRBV6-6 to TRBJ1-2; 7 positions match TRBD1. Germline CDR1 and CDR2: MNHNY and SVGAGI (reference sequence). The V gene end was trimmed by 6 bases and the J gene end by 3 bases; junction bases not matched to a gene: 13. The CDR3 has 16 residues. The CDR3 reads CASRGIDRAVDYGYTF. The CDR3 nucleotides are TGTGCCAGCAGGGGTATAGACAGGGCCGTTGACTATGGCTACACCTTC.

The rearrangement uses TRBV12-3 or TRBV12-4 and TRBJ2-5, with 9 positions matching TRBD2. With V trimmed by 5 bases and J by 1 base, 5 bases remained unmatched. CDR3 length: 15 residues. The CDR3 loop reads CASSGGLAIQETQYF. The CDR3 DNA sequence: TGTGCCAGCAGTGGGGGACTAGCAATCCAAGAGACCCAGTACTTC.

Ten or more counts support this clonotype. This sequence joins TRBV14 and TRBJ2-2; D is ambiguous. The CDR3 has 16 residues. Germline V gene data show CDR1 as SGHDN and CDR2 as FVKESK. Trimming removed 0 bases at V and 5 bases at J, with 13 bases between. CDR3 sequence: CASSQDRRVGTGELFF. The CDR3 nucleotides are TGTGCCAGCAGCCAAGATAGAAGGGTCGGAACCGGGGAGCTGTTTTTT.

The V and J genes are TRBV19 and TRBJ2-7; weak D call: TRBD1 (5 bases). Germline V gene data show CDR1 as LNHDA and CDR2 as SQIVND (reference sequence). This CDR3 has 14 amino acids. The ends were cut back, 3 bases at V and 0 bases at J, with 9 bases in the middle. The CDR3 bases are TGTGCCAGTAGTATGGGGCCCAGCTCCTACGAGCAGTACTTC. Protein product: CASSMGPSSYEQYF.

J is TRBJ1-5 and V is TRBV19; 9 nucleotides agree with TRBD1. The CDR3 has 15 residues. Per germline, CDR1 LNHDA and CDR2 SQIVND (reference sequence). After removal of 7 bases from V and 1 base from J, the junction contained 5 bases not matched to a gene. DNA for the CDR3: TGTGCCAGTAATACAGGACAGGGGAGCAATCAGCCCCAGCATTTT. This encodes CASNTGQGSNQPQHF. Looking up the rest from reference TRBV19 and TRBJ1-5 gives the full variable domain: DGGITQSPKYLFRKEGQNVTLSCEQNLNHDAMYWYRQDPGQGLRLIYYSQIVNDFQKGDIAEGYSVSREKKESFPLTVTSAQKNPTAFYLCASNTGQGSNQPQHFGDGTRLSIL.